This T cell receptor beta chain was identified in a study of T cell repertoires in cytomegalovirus infection. Study-level information: The public TCR beta signatures pointed to both CMV infection and matching HLA type. Whole-study findings and limits: The cumulative frequency of public TCR beta families identified carriers of CMV plus the relevant HLA. CMV-specific TCR beta clonotypes restricted by HLA-C dominated the ex vivo response.

MiXCR, run by TCRdb on the reads, gives a single entry per CDR3 protein. Among about 180,000 distinct CDR3 sequences listed, roughly 14% were seen once. This clonotype was detected ten times or more. Its antigen is currently unknown. The V and J ends lost 5 bases and 9 bases respectively, with 20 bases between them. The CDR3 has 15 amino acids. Germline V CDR1 and CDR2: SNHLY, FYNNEI. The source of this sequence is a human donor in good health (CMV status not recorded). Some clones in this sample may be carry-over from other donors' samples. The chain employs TRBV2 and TRBJ2-1; tentatively, D is TRBD2 (7 bases). Sequenced input: PBMCs. CDR3 sequence (DNA): TGTGCCAGCAGTCCCTTTGGCGGGGGAGGGGGTGAGCAGTTCTTC. This sequence encodes CASSPFGGGGGEQFF.